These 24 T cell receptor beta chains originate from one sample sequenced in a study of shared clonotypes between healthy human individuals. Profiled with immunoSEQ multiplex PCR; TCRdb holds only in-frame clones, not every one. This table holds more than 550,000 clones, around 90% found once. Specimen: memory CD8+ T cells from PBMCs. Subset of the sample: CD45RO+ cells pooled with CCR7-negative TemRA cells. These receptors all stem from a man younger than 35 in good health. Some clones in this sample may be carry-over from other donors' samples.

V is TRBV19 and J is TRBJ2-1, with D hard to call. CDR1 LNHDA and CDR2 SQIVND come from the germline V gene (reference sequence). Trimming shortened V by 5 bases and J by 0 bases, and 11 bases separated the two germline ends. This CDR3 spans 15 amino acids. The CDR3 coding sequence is TGTGCCAGTAGTCCTGACGGTAGCTCCTACAATGAGCAGTTCTTC. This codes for CASSPDGSSYNEQFF.

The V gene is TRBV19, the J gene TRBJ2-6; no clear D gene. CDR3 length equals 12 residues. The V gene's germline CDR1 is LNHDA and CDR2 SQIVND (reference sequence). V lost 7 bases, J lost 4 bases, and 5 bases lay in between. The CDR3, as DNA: TGTGCCAGTATATCGGGGGCCAACGTCCTGACTTTC. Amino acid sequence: CASISGANVLTF.

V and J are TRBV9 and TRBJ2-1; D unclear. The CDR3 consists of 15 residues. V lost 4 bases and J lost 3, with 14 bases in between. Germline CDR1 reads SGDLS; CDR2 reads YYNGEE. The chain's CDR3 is CASSSDGRFYNEQFF. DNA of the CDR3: TGTGCCAGCAGCTCCGACGGACGGTTCTACAATGAGCAGTTCTTC.

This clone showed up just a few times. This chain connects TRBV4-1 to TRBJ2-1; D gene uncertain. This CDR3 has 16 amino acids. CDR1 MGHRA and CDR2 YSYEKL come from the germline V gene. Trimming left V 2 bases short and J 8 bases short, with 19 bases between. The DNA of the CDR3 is TGCGCCAGCAGCCAAATTAATAGTTTGGGGTTCGATGAGCAGTTCTTC. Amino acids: CASSQINSLGFDEQFF.

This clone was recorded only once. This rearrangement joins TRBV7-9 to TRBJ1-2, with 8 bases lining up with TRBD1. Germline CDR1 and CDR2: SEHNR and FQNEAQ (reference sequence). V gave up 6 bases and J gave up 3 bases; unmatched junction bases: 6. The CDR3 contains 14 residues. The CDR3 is CASRTGGTDYGYTF. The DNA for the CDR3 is TGTGCCAGCAGAACAGGGGGTACGGACTATGGCTACACCTTC. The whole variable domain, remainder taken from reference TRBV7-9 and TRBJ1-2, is DTGVSQNPRHKITKRGQNVTFRCDPISEHNRLYWYRQTLGQGPEFLTYFQNEAQLEKSRLLSDRFSAERPKGSFSTLEIQRTEQGDSAMYLCASRTGGTDYGYTFGSGTRLTVV.

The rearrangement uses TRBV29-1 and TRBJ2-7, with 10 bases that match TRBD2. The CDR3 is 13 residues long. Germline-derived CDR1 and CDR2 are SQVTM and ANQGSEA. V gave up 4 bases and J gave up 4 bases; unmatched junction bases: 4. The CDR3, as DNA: TGCAGCGTTGTGGGTAGCGGGAGGTACGAGCAGTACTTC. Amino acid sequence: CSVVGSGRYEQYF.

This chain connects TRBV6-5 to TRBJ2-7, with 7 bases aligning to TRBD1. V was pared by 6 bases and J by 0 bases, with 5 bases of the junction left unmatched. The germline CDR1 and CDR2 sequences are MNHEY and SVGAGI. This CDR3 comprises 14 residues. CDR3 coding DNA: TGTGCCAGCAGAGGGACAGAATCCTCCTACGAGCAGTACTTC. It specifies CASRGTESSYEQYF.

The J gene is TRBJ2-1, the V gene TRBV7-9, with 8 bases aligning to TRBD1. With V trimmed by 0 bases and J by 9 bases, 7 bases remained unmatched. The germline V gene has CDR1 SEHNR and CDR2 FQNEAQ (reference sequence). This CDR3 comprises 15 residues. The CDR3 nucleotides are TGTGCCAGCAGCTTAGCTGTGGCAGGGGGCTTTGAGCAGTTCTTC. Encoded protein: CASSLAVAGGFEQFF.

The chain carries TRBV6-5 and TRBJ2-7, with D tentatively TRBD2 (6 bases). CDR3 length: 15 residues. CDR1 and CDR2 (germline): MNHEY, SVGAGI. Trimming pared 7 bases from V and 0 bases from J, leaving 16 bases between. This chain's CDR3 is CASTQRGGASYEQYF. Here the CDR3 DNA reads TGTGCCAGCACCCAACGGGGCGGGGCCTCCTACGAGCAGTACTTC.

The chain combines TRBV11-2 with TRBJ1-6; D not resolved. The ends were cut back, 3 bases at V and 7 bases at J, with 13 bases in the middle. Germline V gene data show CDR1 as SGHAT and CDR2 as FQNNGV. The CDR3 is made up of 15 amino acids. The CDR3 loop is CASSFPPLLNSPLHF. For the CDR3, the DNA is TGTGCCAGCAGCTTTCCCCCCTTGCTCAATTCACCCCTCCACTTT.

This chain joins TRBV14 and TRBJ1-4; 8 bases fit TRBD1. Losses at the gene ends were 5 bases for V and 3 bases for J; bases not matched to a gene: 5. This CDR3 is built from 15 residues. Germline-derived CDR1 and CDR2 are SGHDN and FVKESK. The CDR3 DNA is TGTGCCAGCAGCTTTTGGACAGGGCCTAATGAAAAACTGTTTTTT. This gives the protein CASSFWTGPNEKLFF.

The CDR3: CAWSAASPGPEYSNQPQHF. CDR3 coding DNA: TGTGCCTGGAGCGCAGCTTCCCCGGGACCGGAGTATAGCAATCAGCCCCAGCATTTT. The chain couples TRBV30 to TRBJ1-5; maybe TRBD1 (5 bases). Looked up from germline, CDR1 is GTSNPN and CDR2 is SVGIG (reference sequence). The CDR3 runs 19 residues. V lost 3 bases and J lost 0, with 24 bases in between. The whole variable domain, remainder taken from reference TRBV30 and TRBJ1-5, is SQTIHQWPATLVQPVGSPLSLECTVEGTSNPNLYWYRQAAGRGLQLLFYSVGIGQISSEVPQNLSASRPQDRQFILSSKKLLLSDSGFYLCAWSAASPGPEYSNQPQHFGDGTRLSIL.

CDR3 in DNA: TGTGCCAGCAGTGGGACTAGCGGGAGTCCCTACGAGCAGTACTTC. It encodes CASSGTSGSPYEQYF. The rearrangement uses TRBV28 and TRBJ2-7; 14 bases match TRBD2. Germline lookup yields CDR1 MDHEN and CDR2 SYDVKM. With 5 bases clipped from V and 2 bases from J, the junction kept 2 bases outside the gene matches. The CDR3 runs 15 residues.

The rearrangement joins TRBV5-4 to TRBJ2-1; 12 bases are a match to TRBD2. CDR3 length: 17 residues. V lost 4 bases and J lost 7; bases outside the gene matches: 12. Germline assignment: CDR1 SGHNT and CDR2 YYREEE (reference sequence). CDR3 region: CASSHTKTSGSANEQFF. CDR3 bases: TGTGCCAGCAGCCACACCAAGACTAGCGGGAGTGCTAATGAGCAGTTCTTC.

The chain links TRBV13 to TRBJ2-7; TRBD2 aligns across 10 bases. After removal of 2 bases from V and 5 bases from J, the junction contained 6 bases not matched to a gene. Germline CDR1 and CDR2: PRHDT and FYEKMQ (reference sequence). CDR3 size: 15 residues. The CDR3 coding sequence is TGTGCCAGCAGCTTAAGCGGGAGGGCCTGGAACGAGCAGTACTTC. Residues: CASSLSGRAWNEQYF.

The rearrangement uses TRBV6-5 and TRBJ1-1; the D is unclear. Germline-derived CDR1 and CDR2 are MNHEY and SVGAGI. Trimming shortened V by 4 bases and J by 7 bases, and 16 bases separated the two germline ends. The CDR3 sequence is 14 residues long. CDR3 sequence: CASSSDHQEIEAFF. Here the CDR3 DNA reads TGTGCCAGCAGTTCGGACCACCAAGAGATTGAAGCTTTCTTT.

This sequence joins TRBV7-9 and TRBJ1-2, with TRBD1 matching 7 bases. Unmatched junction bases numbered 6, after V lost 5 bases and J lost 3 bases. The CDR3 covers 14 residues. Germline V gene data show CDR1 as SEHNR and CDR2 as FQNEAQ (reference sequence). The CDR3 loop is CASSQLGGHYGYTF. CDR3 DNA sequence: TGTGCCAGCAGCCAATTAGGGGGCCACTATGGCTACACCTTC.

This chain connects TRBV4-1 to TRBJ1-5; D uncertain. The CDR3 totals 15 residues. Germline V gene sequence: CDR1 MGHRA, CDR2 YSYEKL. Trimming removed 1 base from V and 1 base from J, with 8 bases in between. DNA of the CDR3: TGCGCCAGCAGCCAAGCGGAACAGAGCAATCAGCCCCAGCATTTT. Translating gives CASSQAEQSNQPQHF.

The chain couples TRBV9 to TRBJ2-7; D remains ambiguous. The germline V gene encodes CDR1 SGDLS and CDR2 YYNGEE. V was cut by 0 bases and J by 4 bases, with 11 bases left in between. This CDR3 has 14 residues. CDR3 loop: CASSVGIGIYEQYF. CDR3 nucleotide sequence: TGTGCCAGCAGCGTAGGTATAGGGATTTACGAGCAGTACTTC.

The CDR3 nucleotides read TGTGCCAGCAGTTGGTCGGCAGGGAGGCAGACCTACGAGCAGTACTTC. Protein sequence: CASSWSAGRQTYEQYF. The rearrangement links TRBV27 to TRBJ2-7; D might be TRBD2 (6 bases). This CDR3 has 16 residues. Between the trimmed V and J ends, which lost 4 bases and 2 bases, there was a span of 18 bases. Germline V gene lookup returns CDR1 MNHEY and CDR2 SMNVEV (reference sequence).

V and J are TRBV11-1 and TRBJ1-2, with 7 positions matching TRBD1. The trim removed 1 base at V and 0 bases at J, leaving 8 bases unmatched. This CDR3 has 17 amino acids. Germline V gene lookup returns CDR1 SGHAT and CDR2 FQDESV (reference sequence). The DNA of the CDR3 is TGTGCCAGCAGCTTAGGGGACAGTGCCCCCGCTAACTATGGCTACACCTTC. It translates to CASSLGDSAPANYGYTF.

The CDR3 nucleotides read TGCGCCAGCAGCCAGGCACTCGGACAGAGCTACGAGCAGTACTTC. Encoded protein: CASSQALGQSYEQYF. The rearrangement joins TRBV4-1 to TRBJ2-7, with a possible D match to TRBD1 (6 bases). V lost 3 bases, J lost 3 bases, and 15 bases lay in between. The CDR3 totals 15 residues. Germline lookup yields CDR1 MGHRA and CDR2 YSYEKL.

For the CDR3, the DNA is TGTGCCAGCAGTTTGGGAGCCACCTATGGCTACACCTTC. This codes for CASSLGATYGYTF. J is TRBJ1-2 and V is TRBV28, with D uncertain. The V and J ends lost 3 bases and 4 bases respectively, with 9 bases between them. The CDR3 has 13 residues. Germline loops: CDR1 MDHEN, CDR2 SYDVKM.

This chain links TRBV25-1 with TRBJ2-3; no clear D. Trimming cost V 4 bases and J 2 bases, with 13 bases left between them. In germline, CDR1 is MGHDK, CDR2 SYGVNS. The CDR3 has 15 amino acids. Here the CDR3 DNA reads TGTGCCAGCAGTGTTAACAGCCTCCACACAGATACGCAGTATTTT. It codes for CASSVNSLHTDTQYF. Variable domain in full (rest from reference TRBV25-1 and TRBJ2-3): EADIYQTPRYLVIGTGKKITLECSQTMGHDKMYWYQQDPGMELHLIHYSYGVNSTEKGDLSSESTVSRIRTEHFPLTLESARPSHTSQYLCASSVNSLHTDTQYFGPGTRLTVL.